Shown below are 16 T cell receptor beta chains from a single sample sequenced in a study of shared clonotypes between healthy human individuals (TCRdb year 2020). Library method: the immunoSEQ multiplex PCR assay. TCRdb mirrors the immuneACCESS table, restricted to in-frame sequences. Some clones are absent from its copies; in checked studies, under half trace to an unresolved V gene, and the reason for the others is unknown. For this sample there are 2 million to 3 million clones; approximately 93% appear just once. The ten largest make up 0.35% to 0.45% of the sample. Source material: naive CD4+ T cells from PBMCs. Per the publication, the cell subset or site label means: CD45RA+ positively selected. The receptors were gathered from a man younger than 30 in good health. Some clones in this sample may be carry-over from other donors' samples.

The gene calls are TRBV9 and TRBJ2-3, with 7 positions matching TRBD2. The CDR3 runs 15 residues. The V segment lost 0 bases and the J segment 4 bases; nucleotides outside the gene matches: 5. The germline V gene encodes CDR1 SGDLS and CDR2 YYNGEE. In DNA, the CDR3 is TGTGCCAGCAGCGTAGGCGGGGGAGCCCCAGATACGCAGTATTTT. Translated: CASSVGGGAPDTQYF.

The chain couples TRBV4-3 to TRBJ1-2, with D possibly being TRBD1 (5 bases). The V end lost 0 bases, the J end lost 8 bases, and 13 bases lay between the germline ends. The germline gives CDR1 LGHNA, CDR2 YSLEER. The CDR3 extends over 14 amino acids. The CDR3 nucleotides are TGCGCCAGCAGCCAAGAGCAGAGGGGACGGGGCTACACCTTC. Encoded protein: CASSQEQRGRGYTF.

This rearrangement joins TRBV7-3 to TRBJ2-3; D is perhaps TRBD1 (6 bases). The CDR3 spans 16 residues. The V end lost 6 bases, the J end lost 6 bases, and 22 bases lay between the germline ends. Germline assignment: CDR1 SGHTA and CDR2 FQGTGA. The CDR3 region has the DNA TGTGCCAGCAGGAAAGGAGCGGCTAAGGGGGAGGATACGCAGTATTTT. Translating gives CASRKGAAKGEDTQYF. Complete variable domain (other parts from reference TRBV7-3 and TRBJ2-3): GAGVSQTPSNKVTEKGKYVELRCDPISGHTALYWYRQSLGQGPEFLIYFQGTGAADDSGLPNDRFFAVRPEGSVSTLKIQRTERGDSAVYLCASRKGAAKGEDTQYFGPGTRLTVL.

The V call is TRBV5-1, the J call TRBJ2-7; D remains unclear. Trimming took off 1 base at V and 5 bases at J, with 13 bases between the two ends. Germline CDR1 and CDR2: SGHRS and YFSETQ. The CDR3 is 14 amino acids. The CDR3 spells CASSLYVVNNEQYF. DNA of the CDR3: TGCGCCAGCAGCTTGTATGTAGTGAATAACGAGCAGTACTTC.

This chain connects TRBV7-6 to TRBJ2-3; the D gene is possibly TRBD2 (5 bases). CDR1 is SGHVS and CDR2 is FNYEAQ in the germline V gene. Trimming stripped 0 bases from V and 5 bases from J, with 9 bases between. This CDR3 is 14 amino acids long. The DNA of the CDR3 is TGTGCCAGCAGCTTAGCCCCCGGGGAAGATACGCAGTATTTT. Protein sequence: CASSLAPGEDTQYF.

The rearrangement uses TRBV27 and TRBJ2-7; D is ambiguous. This CDR3 comprises 13 residues. V was pared by 3 bases and J by 0 bases, with 6 bases between. The germline V gene has CDR1 MNHEY and CDR2 SMNVEV (reference sequence). The CDR3 DNA reads as TGTGCCAGCAGTTTCGACGGCTCCTACGAGCAGTACTTC. This sequence encodes CASSFDGSYEQYF.

The rearrangement links TRBV5-1 to TRBJ2-5, with D possibly being TRBD1 (5 bases). Germline lookup yields CDR1 SGHRS and CDR2 YFSETQ. Trimming left V 7 bases short and J 2 bases short, with 9 bases between. This CDR3 contains 12 residues. The chain's CDR3 is CASGQTQETQYF. DNA for the CDR3: TGCGCCAGCGGACAAACTCAAGAGACCCAGTACTTC.

With respect to this clone: Other DNA sequences of this sample code for an identical CDR3. The rearrangement joins TRBV5-1 to TRBJ2-7; 7 nucleotides align to TRBD1. CDR3 length: 14 amino acids. V dropped 3 bases and J dropped 0; count of bases not matched to a gene: 3. Germline CDR1 SGHRS, CDR2 YFSETQ. The CDR3 coding sequence is TGCGCCAGCAGCTGGGACAGAGGCTCCTACGAGCAGTACTTC. This encodes CASSWDRGSYEQYF.

The rearrangement links TRBV2 to TRBJ1-2, with D perhaps matching TRBD1 (6 bases). The V end lost 7 bases, the J end lost 5 bases, and 17 bases lay between the germline ends. CDR1 and CDR2 (germline): SNHLY, FYNNEI. The CDR3 spans 14 residues. This CDR3 is CASTVGGETYGYTF. In DNA, the CDR3 is TGTGCCAGCACTGTGGGGGGCGAAACTTATGGCTACACCTTC.

J is TRBJ2-7 and V is TRBV10-3, with a possible D match to TRBD2 (6 bases). Germline CDR1 and CDR2: ENHRY and SYGVKD. The CDR3 length is 16 residues. Trimming left V 5 bases short and J 0 bases short, with 17 bases between. The CDR3 spells CAISTGVAVPSYEQYF. The CDR3 DNA is TGTGCCATCAGTACTGGAGTAGCGGTCCCCTCCTACGAGCAGTACTTC.

As to this clone: Sequence at one end of the junction differs from germline and may be a read error. The chain carries TRBV5-6 and TRBJ1-1; tentative D call: TRBD1 (6 bases). The germline CDR1 and CDR2 sequences are SGHDT and YYEEEE. This CDR3 has 12 amino acids. The CDR3 reads CASSLFNRVPGF. DNA of the CDR3: TGTGCCAGCAGCCTTTTTAACAGGGTGCCGGGGTTT.

This chain joins TRBV28 and TRBJ1-1; D remains unclear. V lost 7 bases and J 10 bases, leaving 13 bases between the germline ends. Germline values: CDR1 MDHEN, CDR2 SYDVKM. The CDR3 runs 11 residues. The CDR3 DNA reads as TGTGCCAGCACGACGGCCTTAGGAGCTTTCTTT. Translation: CASTTALGAFF. The entire variable domain, with the rest obtained from reference TRBV28 and TRBJ1-1, is as follows: DVKVTQSSRYLVKRTGEKVFLECVQDMDHENMFWYRQDPGLGLRLIYFSYDVKMKEKGDIPEGYSVSREKKERFSLILESASTNQTSMYLCASTTALGAFFGQGTRLTVV.

J is TRBJ2-5 and V is TRBV19, with 8 bases identical to TRBD1. The CDR3 runs 13 residues. Germline V gives CDR1 LNHDA, CDR2 SQIVND (reference sequence). J gave up 2 bases and V 7 bases, and 3 bases lay outside the gene matches. CDR3 protein: CASKRQGQETQYF. The CDR3 DNA reads TGTGCCAGTAAGCGACAGGGGCAAGAGACCCAGTACTTC.

In this sample, this clone turned up once. The chain uses TRBV5-4 and TRBJ1-2; 7 bases line up with TRBD1. Germline trimming cut 4 bases from V and 7 bases from J; bases unmatched to any gene: 4. Per the germline V gene, CDR1 is SGHNT and CDR2 is YYREEE (reference sequence). The CDR3 is 12 amino acids. CDR3 DNA: TGTGCCAGCAGCAGGACAGGAGGTGGCTACACCTTC. Translating gives CASSRTGGGYTF. Full variable domain (remainder filled in from reference TRBV5-4 and TRBJ1-2): ETGVTQSPTHLIKTRGQQVTLRCSSQSGHNTVSWYQQALGQGPQFIFQYYREEENGRGNFPPRFSGLQFPNYSSELNVNALELDDSALYLCASSRTGGGYTFGSGTRLTVV.

The sample holds one count of this clone. DNA of the CDR3: TGTGCCAGCAGCTTAGGAGGGAGCCTAGGGGACTATGGCTACACCTTC. This sequence encodes CASSLGGSLGDYGYTF. This rearrangement joins TRBV7-8 to TRBJ1-2, with D possibly matching TRBD1 (5 bases). Trimming took 1 base from V and 3 from J, leaving 15 bases between them. The CDR3 spans 16 residues. Germline loops: CDR1 SGHVS, CDR2 FQNEAQ.

About this clone: The sample contains more than one DNA sequence encoding this CDR3. The chain employs TRBV5-1 and TRBJ1-1; D gene ambiguous. Germline loops: CDR1 SGHRS, CDR2 YFSETQ. CDR3 length: 14 residues. V was cut by 0 bases and J by 0 bases, with 6 bases left in between. The CDR3 here is CASSLGVLNTEAFF. The CDR3 DNA follows: TGCGCCAGCAGCTTGGGGGTCCTGAACACTGAAGCTTTCTTT.